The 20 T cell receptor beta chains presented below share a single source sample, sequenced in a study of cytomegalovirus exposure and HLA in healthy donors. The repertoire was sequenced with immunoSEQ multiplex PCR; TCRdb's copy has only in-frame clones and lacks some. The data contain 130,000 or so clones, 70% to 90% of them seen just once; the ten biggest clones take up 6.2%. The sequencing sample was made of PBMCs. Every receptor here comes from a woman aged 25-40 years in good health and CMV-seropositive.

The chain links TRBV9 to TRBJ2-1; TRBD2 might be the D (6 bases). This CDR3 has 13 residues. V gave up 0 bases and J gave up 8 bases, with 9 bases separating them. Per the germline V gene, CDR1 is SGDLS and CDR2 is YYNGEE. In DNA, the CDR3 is TGTGCCAGCAGCGTAGCTATAGCGGATGAGCAGTTCTTC. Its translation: CASSVAIADEQFF.

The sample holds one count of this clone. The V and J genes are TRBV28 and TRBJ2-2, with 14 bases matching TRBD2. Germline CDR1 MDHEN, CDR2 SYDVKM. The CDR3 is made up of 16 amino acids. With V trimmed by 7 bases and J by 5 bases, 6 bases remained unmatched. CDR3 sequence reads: CASILGTSGSTGELFF. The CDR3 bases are TGTGCCAGCATCCTCGGGACTAGCGGGAGTACCGGGGAGCTGTTTTTT.

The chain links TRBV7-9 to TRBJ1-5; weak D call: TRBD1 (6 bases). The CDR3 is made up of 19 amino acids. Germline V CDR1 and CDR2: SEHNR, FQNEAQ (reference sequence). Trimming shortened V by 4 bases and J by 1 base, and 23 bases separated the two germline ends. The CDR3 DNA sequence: TGTGCCAGCAGCTCTAGAGGGGCAGGGGTTCTTTTAAGCAATCAGCCCCAGCATTTT. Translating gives CASSSRGAGVLLSNQPQHF.

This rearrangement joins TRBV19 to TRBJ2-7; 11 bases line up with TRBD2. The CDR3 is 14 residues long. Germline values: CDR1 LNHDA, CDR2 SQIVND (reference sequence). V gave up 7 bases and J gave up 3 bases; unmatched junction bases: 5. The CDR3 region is CASNSGLADYEQYF. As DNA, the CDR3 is TGTGCCAGTAACTCGGGACTAGCGGACTACGAGCAGTACTTC.

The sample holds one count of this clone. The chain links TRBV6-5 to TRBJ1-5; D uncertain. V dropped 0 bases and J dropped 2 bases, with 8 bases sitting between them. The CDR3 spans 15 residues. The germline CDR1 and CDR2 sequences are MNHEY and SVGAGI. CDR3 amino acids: CASSYSISGNQPQHF. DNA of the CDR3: TGTGCCAGCAGTTACTCTATTTCAGGCAATCAGCCCCAGCATTTT.

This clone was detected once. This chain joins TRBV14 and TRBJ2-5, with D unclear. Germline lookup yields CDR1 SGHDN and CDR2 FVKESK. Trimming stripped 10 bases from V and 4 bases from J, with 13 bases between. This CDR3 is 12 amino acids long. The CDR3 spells CATARSGETQYF. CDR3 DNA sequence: TGTGCCACCGCTAGGTCTGGAGAGACCCAGTACTTC.

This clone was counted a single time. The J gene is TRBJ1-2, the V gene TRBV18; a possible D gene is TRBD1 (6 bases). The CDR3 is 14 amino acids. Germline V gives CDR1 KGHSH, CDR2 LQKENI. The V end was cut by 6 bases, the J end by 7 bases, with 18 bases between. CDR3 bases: TGTGCCAGCTCCATGCAAGACAGGTCCCTTGGCTACACCTTC. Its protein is CASSMQDRSLGYTF.

The CDR3 DNA reads TGTGCCAGCAGTTTAGCGTGGGAGGTGCAGGAGACCCAGTACTTC. Its protein product is CASSLAWEVQETQYF. The chain is built from TRBV27 and TRBJ2-5, with a weak D call TRBD2 (6 bases). The CDR3 consists of 15 residues. The V gene lost 2 bases and the J gene lost 5 bases, with 15 bases spanning the gap. In germline, CDR1 is MNHEY, CDR2 SMNVEV (reference sequence).

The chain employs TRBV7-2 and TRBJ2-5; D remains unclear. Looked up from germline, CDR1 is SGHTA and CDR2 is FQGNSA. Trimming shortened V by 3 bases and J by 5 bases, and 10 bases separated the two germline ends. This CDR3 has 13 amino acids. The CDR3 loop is CASSLELEETQYF. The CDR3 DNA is TGTGCCAGCAGCTTGGAGCTGGAGGAGACCCAGTACTTC.

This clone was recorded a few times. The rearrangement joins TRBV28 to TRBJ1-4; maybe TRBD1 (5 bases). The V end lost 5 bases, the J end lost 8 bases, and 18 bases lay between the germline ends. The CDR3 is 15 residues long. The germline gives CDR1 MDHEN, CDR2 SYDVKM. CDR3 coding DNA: TGTGCCAGCAGTAAGCGGGGACGGGGCGTCGAAAAACTGTTTTTT. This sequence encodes CASSKRGRGVEKLFF. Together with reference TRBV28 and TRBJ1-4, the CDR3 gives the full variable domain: DVKVTQSSRYLVKRTGEKVFLECVQDMDHENMFWYRQDPGLGLRLIYFSYDVKMKEKGDIPEGYSVSREKKERFSLILESASTNQTSMYLCASSKRGRGVEKLFFGSGTQLSVL.

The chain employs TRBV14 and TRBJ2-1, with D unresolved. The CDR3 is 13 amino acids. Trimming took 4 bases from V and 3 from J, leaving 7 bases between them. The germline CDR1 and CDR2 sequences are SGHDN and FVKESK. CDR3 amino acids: CASSLISYNEQFF. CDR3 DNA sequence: TGTGCCAGCAGCCTCATCAGCTACAATGAGCAGTTCTTC. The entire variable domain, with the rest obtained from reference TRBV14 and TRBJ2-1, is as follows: EAGVTQFPSHSVIEKGQTVTLRCDPISGHDNLYWYRRVMGKEIKFLLHFVKESKQDESGMPNNRFLAERTGGTYSTLKVQPAELEDSGVYFCASSLISYNEQFFGPGTRLTVL.

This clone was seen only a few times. DNA of the CDR3: TGTGCCAGCAGTCCTGACAGTTCACCCCTCCACTTT. This encodes CASSPDSSPLHF. V gene TRBV28 combines with J gene TRBJ1-6; possibly TRBD1 for D (5 bases). Germline V gives CDR1 MDHEN, CDR2 SYDVKM. V dropped 5 bases and J dropped 9 bases, with 8 bases sitting between them. This CDR3 is 12 amino acids long.

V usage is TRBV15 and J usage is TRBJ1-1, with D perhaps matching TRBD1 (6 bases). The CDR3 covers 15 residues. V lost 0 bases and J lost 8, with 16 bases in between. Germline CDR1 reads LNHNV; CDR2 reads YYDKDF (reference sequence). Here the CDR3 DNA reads TGTGCCACCAGCAGAGACCGGACAGCTCCACACGAAGCTTTCTTT. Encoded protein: CATSRDRTAPHEAFF.

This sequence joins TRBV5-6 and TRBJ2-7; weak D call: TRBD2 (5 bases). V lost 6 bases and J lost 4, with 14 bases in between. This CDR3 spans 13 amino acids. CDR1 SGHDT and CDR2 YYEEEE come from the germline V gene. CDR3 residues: CASNRNGVYEQYF. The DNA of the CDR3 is TGTGCCAGCAACCGGAACGGGGTGTACGAGCAGTACTTC.

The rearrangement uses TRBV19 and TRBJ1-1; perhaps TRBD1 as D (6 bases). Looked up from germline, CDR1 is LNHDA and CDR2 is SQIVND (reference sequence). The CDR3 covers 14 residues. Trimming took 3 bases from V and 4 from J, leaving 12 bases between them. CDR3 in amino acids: CASSISQGLTEAFF. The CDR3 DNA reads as TGTGCCAGTAGTATCTCGCAGGGGCTCACTGAAGCTTTCTTT.

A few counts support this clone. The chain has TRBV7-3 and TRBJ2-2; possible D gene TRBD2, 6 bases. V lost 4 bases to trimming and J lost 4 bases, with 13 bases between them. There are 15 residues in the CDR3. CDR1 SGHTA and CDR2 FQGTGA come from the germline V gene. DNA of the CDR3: TGTGCCAGCAGCTCCCGGGACTCACTCACCGGGGAGCTGTTTTTT. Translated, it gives CASSSRDSLTGELFF.

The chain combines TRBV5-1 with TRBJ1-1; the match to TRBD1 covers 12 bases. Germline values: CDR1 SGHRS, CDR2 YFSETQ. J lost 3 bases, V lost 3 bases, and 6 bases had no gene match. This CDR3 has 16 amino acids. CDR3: CASSSGQGAGDTEAFF. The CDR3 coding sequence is TGCGCCAGCAGCTCGGGACAGGGGGCAGGGGACACTGAAGCTTTCTTT.

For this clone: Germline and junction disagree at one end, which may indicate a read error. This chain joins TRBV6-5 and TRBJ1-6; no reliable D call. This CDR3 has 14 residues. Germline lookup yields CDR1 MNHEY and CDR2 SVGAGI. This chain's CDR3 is CASSVTPGGSPLHF. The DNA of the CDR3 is TGCGCCAGCAGTGTGACCCCAGGAGGTTCACCCCTCCACTTT.

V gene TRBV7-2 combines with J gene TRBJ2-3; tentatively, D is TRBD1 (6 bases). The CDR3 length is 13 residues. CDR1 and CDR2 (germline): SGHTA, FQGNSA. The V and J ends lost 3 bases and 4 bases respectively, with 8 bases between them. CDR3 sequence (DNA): TGTGCCAGCAGCTTCAGGGGACCAGATACGCAGTATTTT. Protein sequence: CASSFRGPDTQYF.

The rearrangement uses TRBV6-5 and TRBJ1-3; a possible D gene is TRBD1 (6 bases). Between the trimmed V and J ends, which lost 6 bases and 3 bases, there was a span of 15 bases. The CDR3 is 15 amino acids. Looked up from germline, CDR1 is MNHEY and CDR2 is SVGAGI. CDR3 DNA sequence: TGTGCCAGCAGCCTCGACAGGAGAGGTGGAAACACCATATATTTT. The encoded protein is CASSLDRRGGNTIYF.